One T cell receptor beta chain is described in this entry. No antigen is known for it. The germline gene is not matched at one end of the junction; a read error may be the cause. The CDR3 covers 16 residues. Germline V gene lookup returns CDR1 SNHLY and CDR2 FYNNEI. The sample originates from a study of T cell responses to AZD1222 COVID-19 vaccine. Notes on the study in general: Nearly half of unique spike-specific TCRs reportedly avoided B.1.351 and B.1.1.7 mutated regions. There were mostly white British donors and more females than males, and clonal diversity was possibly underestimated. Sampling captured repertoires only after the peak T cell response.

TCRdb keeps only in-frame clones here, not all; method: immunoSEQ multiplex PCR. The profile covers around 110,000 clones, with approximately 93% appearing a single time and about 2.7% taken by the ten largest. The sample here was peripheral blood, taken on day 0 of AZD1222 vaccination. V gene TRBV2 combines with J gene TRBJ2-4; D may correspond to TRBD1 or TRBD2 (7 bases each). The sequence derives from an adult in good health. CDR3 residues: CASSEALEGAGVIQYF. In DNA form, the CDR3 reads TGTGCCAGCAGCGAAGCCCTCGAGGGGGCGGGGGTGATTCAGTACTTC.